The clone carrying this T cell receptor beta chain was found a few times. The CDR3 runs 17 residues. The V gene end was trimmed by 6 bases and the J gene end by 4 bases; junction bases not matched to a gene: 8. CDR1 SGHRS and CDR2 YFSETQ come from the germline V gene. Sequenced by immunoSEQ multiplex PCR; TCRdb stores in-frame clones only, minus some. The table has around 60,000 clones, 85% to 90% seen once. The data were obtained in a study of OX40 agonist ivuxolimab in advanced cancers. The genes are TRBV5-1 and TRBJ2-3; 16 nucleotides match TRBD2. The receptor's source is an adult with an advanced solid tumor such as melanoma, head and neck, liver or kidney cancer. Sequencing used CD4+ or CD8+ T cells sorted from blood, obtained in a trial of the OX40 agonist ivuxolimab. CDR3 nucleotide sequence: TGCGCCAGCACCGCTGGGACTAGCGGGGGGGAATCAGATACGCAGTATTTT. Its protein product is CASTAGTSGGESDTQYF.